Each of the 30 T cell receptor beta chains below was sequenced from the same sample in a study of human T cells and chemical hapten exposure (dated by TCRdb to about 2021). Read against the paper, the sample's time point label means: patch test 1, 2 weeks after DPC sensitization. What this sample's treatment or condition label stands for: therapeutic diphenylcyclopropenone sensitization with weekly scalp DPC. The library was obtained by RACE. The sequencer was a NextSeq 500. TCRdb passed the public sequencing reads through fastp at Q25 and MiXCR, retaining productive beta sequences. Merged by CDR3 protein, the rows form single entries marked with the most common genes and DNA. Present in this sample are 45,000 to 60,000 distinct CDR3 sequences, roughly a tenth of which were seen just once. Of the sample, about an eighth falls within the top ten clones. The sample was whole blood, taken in connection with sensitization to the hapten diphenylcyclopropenone (DPC). These receptors were obtained from a woman in her thirties or forties with alopecia areata. Some clones in this sample may be carry-over from other donors' samples.

The sample holds a few counts of this clonotype. The chain employs TRBV20-1 and TRBJ1-5, with a tentative D call TRBD1 (5 bases). The CDR3 has 15 amino acids. The V end lost 1 base, the J end lost 7 bases, and 17 bases lay between the germline ends. Germline V lookup: CDR1 DFQATT, CDR2 SNEGSKA (reference sequence). The CDR3 loop is CSARAVGGDLQPQHF. The CDR3 DNA is TGCAGTGCTAGAGCTGTGGGAGGGGACTTGCAGCCCCAGCATTTT.

The V call is TRBV18, the J call TRBJ2-3, with 7 bases lining up with TRBD2. J lost 1 base, V lost 4 bases, and 8 bases had no gene match. CDR1 is KGHSH and CDR2 is LQKENI in the germline V gene. The CDR3 contains 16 residues. The CDR3 spells CASSRQQGGGTDTQYF. CDR3 nucleotides: TGTGCCAGCTCACGACAGCAGGGAGGGGGCACAGATACGCAGTATTTT. Based on the CDR3 plus reference TRBV18 and TRBJ2-3, the full variable domain is NAGVMQNPRHLVRRRGQEARLRCSPMKGHSHVYWYRQLPEEGLKFMVYLQKENIIDESGMPKERFSAEFPKEGPSILRIQQVVRGDSAAYFCASSRQQGGGTDTQYFGPGTRLTVL.

Many counts were recorded for this clonotype. The genes are TRBV3-1 and TRBJ2-7; D not resolved. Germline CDR1 is LGHDT and CDR2 is YNNKEL (reference sequence). The CDR3 length is 14 residues. Trimming stripped 3 bases from V and 4 bases from J, with 13 bases between. The CDR3 nucleotides read TGTGCCAGCAGCCAGGGATCGGTTGGGTACGAGCAGTACTTC. It is translated as CASSQGSVGYEQYF.

This clonotype was counted many times. The chain carries TRBV6-1 and TRBJ2-7; D not resolved. This CDR3 contains 14 residues. Trimming cost V 0 bases and J 3 bases, with 9 bases left between them. CDR1 is MNHNS and CDR2 is SASEGT in the germline V gene. CDR3 amino acids: CASSEALRVYEQYF. The DNA for the CDR3 is TGTGCCAGCAGTGAAGCGCTCAGAGTCTACGAGCAGTACTTC.

The table lists this clonotype with a few counts. The rearrangement links TRBV28 to TRBJ1-2; D is ambiguous. Germline assignment: CDR1 MDHEN and CDR2 SYDVKM. Trimming left V 2 bases short and J 7 bases short, with 11 bases between. The CDR3 consists of 13 residues. CDR3 residues: CASSLGVFPGYTF. Here the CDR3 DNA reads TGTGCCAGCAGTTTAGGGGTTTTCCCTGGCTACACCTTC.

In its sample, this clonotype was seen many times. The V and J genes are TRBV7-6 and TRBJ2-3; D gene ambiguous. Germline V gives CDR1 SGHVS, CDR2 FNYEAQ. The CDR3 contains 13 residues. V lost 7 bases to trimming and J lost 6 bases, with 14 bases between them. This CDR3 is CASNVGNADTQYF. The CDR3 DNA follows: TGTGCCAGCAACGTTGGGAATGCGGATACGCAGTATTTT.

In this sample, this clonotype turned up once. Possible read error: a much larger clone is one base away. The V gene is TRBV30, the J gene TRBJ2-3; 7 bases are a match to TRBD1. The junction had 9 bases not matched to a gene; V was cut back by 7 bases and J by 2 bases. The length of the CDR3 is 14 residues. Germline CDR1 reads GTSNPN; CDR2 reads SVGIG (reference sequence). CDR3 amino acids: CAFRQGVYTDTQYF. The CDR3 nucleotides are TGTGCCTTCCGGCAGGGGGTATACACAGATACGCAGTATTTT.

A few counts support this clonotype. V and J are TRBV3-1 and TRBJ2-3, with D unclear. Germline CDR1 and CDR2: LGHDT and YNNKEL (reference sequence). CDR3 length: 12 residues. V was shortened by 4 bases and J by 8 bases, with 10 bases between the two germline ends. CDR3 sequence: CASSPSSITQYF. Here the CDR3 DNA reads TGTGCCAGCAGCCCCTCCTCGATTACGCAGTATTTT.

There are many counts of this clonotype. The genes are TRBV4-2 and TRBJ1-5; D is unclear. The germline CDR1 and CDR2 sequences are LGHNA and YNFKEQ. The CDR3 has 16 residues. V shed 1 base and J shed 1 base, with 11 bases lying between them. The CDR3 region has the DNA TGTGCCAGCAGCCAAGTCTCGGCAGCGAGCAATCAGCCCCAGCATTTT. Its protein is CASSQVSAASNQPQHF.

This clonotype has a count of ten or more. J is TRBJ1-2 and V is TRBV29-1; tentatively, D is TRBD1 (6 bases). CDR1 is SQVTM, CDR2 ANQGSEA, per germline. V gave up 6 bases and J gave up 5 bases, with 10 bases separating them. The CDR3 is 11 residues long. The CDR3 DNA reads TGCAGCGTCGAGAGGGGGTATGGCTACACCTTC. Encoded protein: CSVERGYGYTF.

The table lists this clonotype with many counts. The chain carries TRBV6-1 and TRBJ1-5; D perhaps matches TRBD1 (6 bases). There are 15 residues in the CDR3. Trimming removed 7 bases at V and 6 bases at J, with 19 bases between. Germline CDR1 and CDR2: MNHNS and SASEGT. This CDR3 reads CASTRTAGVIQPQHF. The CDR3 bases are TGTGCCAGCACTCGGACAGCGGGGGTTATTCAGCCCCAGCATTTT.

The chain recombines TRBV11-1 with TRBJ2-7; D unresolved. V was clipped by 6 bases and J by 3 bases, with 18 bases between them. The CDR3 length is 15 residues. CDR1 is SGHAT and CDR2 is FQDESV in the germline V gene (reference sequence). The CDR3 region is CASRRPEADFYEQYF. The DNA of the CDR3 is TGTGCCAGCAGACGACCCGAAGCCGACTTCTACGAGCAGTACTTC.

This clonotype showed up many times. The rearrangement uses TRBV5-6 and TRBJ2-7, with D uncertain. V was trimmed by 1 base and J by 2 bases, leaving 7 bases between them. The germline gives CDR1 SGHDT, CDR2 YYEEEE. This CDR3 spans 13 amino acids. CDR3: CASSLSGAYEQYF. In DNA, the CDR3 is TGTGCCAGCAGCTTGTCCGGAGCCTACGAGCAGTACTTC.

Notes on this clonotype: One junction end does not reproduce the germline sequence, and a read error may be involved. V is TRBV7-9 and J is TRBJ2-2, with D uncertain. Germline values: CDR1 SEHNR, CDR2 FQNEAQ (reference sequence). The CDR3 runs 15 residues. CDR3 residues: CTSAVLTSNTGELFF. CDR3 sequence (DNA): TGTACCAGCGCCGTCCTCACTTCGAACACCGGGGAGCTGTTTTTT.

The chain recombines TRBV4-1 with TRBJ1-5; D is ambiguous. The V and J ends lost 3 bases and 0 bases respectively, with 12 bases between them. The CDR3 sequence is 16 residues long. Germline V gene sequence: CDR1 MGHRA, CDR2 YSYEKL. Written as DNA, the CDR3 is TGCGCCAGCAGCCATCACAGCGAAATTAGCAATCAGCCCCAGCATTTT. Amino acid sequence: CASSHHSEISNQPQHF.

This clonotype was observed many times. The J gene is TRBJ1-5, the V gene TRBV4-1; D may be TRBD1 (6 bases). Germline loops: CDR1 MGHRA, CDR2 YSYEKL. CDR3 size: 15 residues. Trimming shortened V by 4 bases and J by 1 base, and 11 bases separated the two germline ends. CDR3 loop: CASSPDGQSNQPQHF. The CDR3 DNA reads as TGCGCCAGCAGCCCGGACGGACAGAGCAATCAGCCCCAGCATTTT.

This clonotype is classed as large (0.1 to 1%). The chain carries TRBV5-4 and TRBJ1-6; maybe TRBD1 (6 bases). The CDR3 is 15 amino acids. Germline assignment: CDR1 SGHNT and CDR2 YYREEE (reference sequence). V lost 3 bases to trimming and J lost 10 bases, with 17 bases between them. The CDR3 loop reads CASSWEKGVGSPLHF. CDR3 DNA: TGTGCCAGCAGCTGGGAGAAGGGGGTTGGATCACCCCTCCACTTT. The whole variable domain, remainder taken from reference TRBV5-4 and TRBJ1-6, is ETGVTQSPTHLIKTRGQQVTLRCSSQSGHNTVSWYQQALGQGPQFIFQYYREEENGRGNFPPRFSGLQFPNYSSELNVNALELDDSALYLCASSWEKGVGSPLHFGNGTRLTVT.

This clonotype has ten or more counts. The rearrangement uses TRBV12-3 or TRBV12-4 and TRBJ1-5; TRBD1 agrees at 8 bases. The CDR3 contains 16 residues. With 5 bases clipped from V and 2 bases from J, the junction kept 8 bases outside the gene matches. CDR3 DNA: TGTGCCAGCAGTCAAAGACAGGGGCGAGGCAATCAGCCCCAGCATTTT. It yields the protein CASSQRQGRGNQPQHF.

This clonotype was recorded many times. V usage is TRBV6-8 and J usage is TRBJ2-3; D may be TRBD2 (5 bases). CDR1 is MNHGY, CDR2 SAAAGT, per germline. Trimming removed 6 bases from V and 5 bases from J, with 21 bases in between. The length of the CDR3 is 16 residues. CDR3 in amino acids: CASRRRTGVGRDTQYF. The CDR3 DNA reads as TGTGCCAGCAGACGGAGGACTGGAGTTGGTAGAGATACGCAGTATTTT.

This clonotype has a handful of counts. The chain recombines TRBV12-3 or TRBV12-4 with TRBJ2-5, with 14 bases aligning to TRBD2. CDR3 length: 16 amino acids. After removal of 7 bases from V and 5 bases from J, the junction contained 9 bases not matched to a gene. The CDR3 DNA reads as TGTGCCAGCAACCCGACTAGCGGGGGGGCGTTGGAGACCCAGTACTTC. Amino acid sequence: CASNPTSGGALETQYF.

Points on this clonotype: One end of the junction fails to match germline, which may point to a read error. In DNA form, the CDR3 reads TGTACCAGCAGCTTAAGAGCGGGGGCCCCCAATGAGCAGTTCTTC. Residues: CTSSLRAGAPNEQFF. V usage is TRBV7-3 and J usage is TRBJ2-1, with 8 bases fitting TRBD2. Germline V gene sequence: CDR1 SGHTA, CDR2 FQGTGA. CDR3 length: 15 amino acids. The whole variable domain, filled in from reference TRBV7-3 and TRBJ2-1, reads GAGVSQTPSNKVTEKGKYVELRCDPISGHTALYWYRQSLGQGPEFLIYFQGTGAADDSGLPNDRFFAVRPEGSVSTLKIQRTERGDSAVYLCTSSLRAGAPNEQFFGPGTRLTVL.

This clonotype was seen many times. The CDR3 nucleotides are TGTGCCAGCAGCTTTACAGGAGTCCAAGAGACCCAGTACTTC. Protein: CASSFTGVQETQYF. The chain combines TRBV5-4 with TRBJ2-5, with a possible D match to TRBD1 (5 bases). The germline V gene has CDR1 SGHNT and CDR2 YYREEE (reference sequence). There are 14 residues in the CDR3. V was shortened by 2 bases and J by 1 base, with 9 bases between the two germline ends. Using reference TRBV5-4 and TRBJ2-5 for the parts outside the CDR3, the full variable domain is ETGVTQSPTHLIKTRGQQVTLRCSSQSGHNTVSWYQQALGQGPQFIFQYYREEENGRGNFPPRFSGLQFPNYSSELNVNALELDDSALYLCASSFTGVQETQYFGPGTRLLVL.

This clonotype was found a few times. The chain joins TRBV5-1 to TRBJ1-4; a possible D gene is TRBD1 (5 bases). Trimming shortened V by 2 bases and J by 8 bases, and 16 bases separated the two germline ends. The CDR3 has 15 amino acids. In germline, CDR1 is SGHRS, CDR2 YFSETQ. CDR3 region: CASSFSGSSEEKLFF. For the CDR3, the DNA is TGCGCCAGCAGCTTCTCAGGGAGTAGCGAGGAAAAACTGTTTTTT.

In this sample, this clonotype turned up many times. This sequence joins TRBV28 and TRBJ2-3; 10 nucleotides align to TRBD1. The CDR3 loop spans 13 amino acids. The V segment lost 9 bases and the J segment 4 bases; nucleotides outside the gene matches: 4. Per germline, CDR1 MDHEN and CDR2 SYDVKM. In DNA form, the CDR3 reads TGTGCCAGTAGGGGACAGGGGTCAGATACGCAGTATTTT. This translates into CASRGQGSDTQYF.

This clonotype showed up many times. The V call is TRBV7-8, the J call TRBJ2-3; D call uncertain. The CDR3 is made up of 15 amino acids. The germline gives CDR1 SGHVS, CDR2 FQNEAQ. Trimming cost V 3 bases and J 2 bases, with 12 bases left between them. Here the CDR3 DNA reads TGTGCCAGCAGCTTGGCACATGGGGACACAGATACGCAGTATTTT. It yields the protein CASSLAHGDTDTQYF.

J is TRBJ2-3 and V is TRBV18, with a weak D call TRBD1 (5 bases). CDR1 KGHSH and CDR2 LQKENI come from the germline V gene. The V and J ends lost 3 bases and 0 bases respectively, with 13 bases between them. This CDR3 spans 16 amino acids. CDR3 sequence (DNA): TGTGCCAGCTCACCCCTGGAGACAGTTAGCACAGATACGCAGTATTTT. This codes for CASSPLETVSTDTQYF.

The V call is TRBV12-3 or TRBV12-4, the J call TRBJ1-1, with 9 bases matching TRBD1. The CDR3 loop spans 14 amino acids. V gave up 8 bases and J gave up 6 bases; unmatched junction bases: 10. The CDR3 DNA reads TGTGCCAGCGGACCCCGGGACAGGGACGCTGAAGCTTTCTTT. Amino acids: CASGPRDRDAEAFF.

This clonotype occurred many times. V is TRBV7-9 and J is TRBJ2-1; D may correspond to TRBD1 or TRBD2 (6 bases each). The V gene's germline CDR1 is SEHNR and CDR2 FQNEAQ (reference sequence). The CDR3 contains 16 residues. Deletions cut 5 bases from V and 2 bases from J, with 16 bases between. DNA of the CDR3: TGTGCCAGCAGCCAGGAGGGGGTGCCAGCCTACAATGAGCAGTTCTTC. This sequence encodes CASSQEGVPAYNEQFF.

This chain connects TRBV6-6 to TRBJ1-1, with D perhaps matching TRBD1 (5 bases). In germline, CDR1 is MNHNY, CDR2 SVGAGI (reference sequence). The CDR3 has 15 amino acids. V lost 7 bases to trimming and J lost 1 base, with 16 bases between them. For the CDR3, the DNA is TGTGCCAGCACCAACGGGGCCCGAGGGAACACTGAAGCTTTCTTT. As protein: CASTNGARGNTEAFF.

This clonotype was seen only a few times. The V call is TRBV7-9, the J call TRBJ2-6; D tentatively fits TRBD1 or TRBD2 (6 bases each). This CDR3 is 19 amino acids long. CDR1 is SEHNR, CDR2 FQNEAQ, per germline (reference sequence). V lost 1 base, J lost 2 bases, and 18 bases lay in between. CDR3 sequence: CASSLGGGPRRTGANVLTF. In DNA form, the CDR3 reads TGTGCCAGCAGCTTAGGAGGGGGGCCCCGAAGAACTGGGGCCAACGTCCTGACTTTC.